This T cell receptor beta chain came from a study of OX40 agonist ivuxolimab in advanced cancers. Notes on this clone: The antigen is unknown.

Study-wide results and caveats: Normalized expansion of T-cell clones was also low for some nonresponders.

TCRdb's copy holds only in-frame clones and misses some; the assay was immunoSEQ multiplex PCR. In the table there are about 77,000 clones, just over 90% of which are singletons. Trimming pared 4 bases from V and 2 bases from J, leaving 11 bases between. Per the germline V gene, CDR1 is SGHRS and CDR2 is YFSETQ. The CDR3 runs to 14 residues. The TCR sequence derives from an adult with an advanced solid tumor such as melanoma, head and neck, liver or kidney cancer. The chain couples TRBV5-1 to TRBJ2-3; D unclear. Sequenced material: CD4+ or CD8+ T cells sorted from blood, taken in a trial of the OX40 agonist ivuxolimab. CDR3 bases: TGCGCCAGCAGCAGAATTGTAGTCACAGATACGCAGTATTTT. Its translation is CASSRIVVTDTQYF.